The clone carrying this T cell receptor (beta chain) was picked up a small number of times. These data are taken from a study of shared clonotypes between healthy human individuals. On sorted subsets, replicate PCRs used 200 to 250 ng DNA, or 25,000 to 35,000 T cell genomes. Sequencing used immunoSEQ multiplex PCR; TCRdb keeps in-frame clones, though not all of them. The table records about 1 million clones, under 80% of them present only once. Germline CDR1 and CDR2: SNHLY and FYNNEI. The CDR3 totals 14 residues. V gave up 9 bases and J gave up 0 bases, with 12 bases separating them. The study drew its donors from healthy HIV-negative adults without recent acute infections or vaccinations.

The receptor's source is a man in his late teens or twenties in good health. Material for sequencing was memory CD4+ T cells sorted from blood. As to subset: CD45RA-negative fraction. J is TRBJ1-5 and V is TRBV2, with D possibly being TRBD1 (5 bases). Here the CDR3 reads CASSGVYSNQPQHF. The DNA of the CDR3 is TGTGCCAGTTCGGGGGTCTATAGCAATCAGCCCCAGCATTTT.